This TCR beta chain originates from a study of blood T cell repertoires in COVID-19. For the study at large: PBMCs, B-cell-depleted T cells, or T cells were the source of the cDNA or gDNA that made up the material.

Authors' methods: Scientists estimated how many nucleated cells there were by amplifying reference gene primers. Produced via immunoSEQ multiplex PCR; TCRdb's table is partial and in-frame only. V and J calls and clone size are those listed in that table; D and trimming were worked out from the DNA. This sample has under 300,000 clones; roughly 89% occur once, and the top ten carry roughly 5%. The V end was cut by 4 bases, the J end by 3 bases, with 14 bases between. The germline CDR1 and CDR2 sequences are SGHRS and YFSETQ. There are 14 residues in the CDR3. V is TRBV5-1 and J is TRBJ2-7; perhaps TRBD2 as D (6 bases). Material: peripheral blood. This TCR came from a woman aged 40 to 49 who had recovered from COVID-19. The DNA for the CDR3 is TGCGCCAGCAGCCTAGGCGGGGAACTCTACGAGCAGTACTTC. Protein product: CASSLGGELYEQYF. Full variable domain (missing parts from reference TRBV5-1 and TRBJ2-7): KAGVTQTPRYLIKTRGQQVTLSCSPISGHRSVSWYQQTPGQGLQFLFEYFSETQRNKGNFPGRFSGRQFSNSRSEMNVSTLELGDSALYLCASSLGGELYEQYFGPGTRLTVT.